What follows is one TCR beta chain and its context. Its antigen is not identified. This sample stems from a study of T-cell memory formation after mild COVID-19. Overall study results and limits: Contracting CD4+ clones sat mainly in CM and EM; CD8+ in EMRA. From day 15 to 85, contracting clones were balanced between CD4 and CD8, whereas later expanders leaned toward CD4+. The second-wave clones peaking on day 37 were not confirmed as SARS-CoV-2-specific.

Constant-segment primers were used for 5'RACE, and the resulting TCR alpha and TCR beta cDNA libraries carried sample barcodes and UMIs. TCRdb recomputed calls from the 5' RACE reads with MiXCR, one row per CDR3 protein. The table lists over 350,000 distinct CDR3 sequences, approximately 24% of them singletons. This TCR was sampled from an adult woman who had mild COVID-19 (a few samples of this study predate the infection). Cell type and time point are not known. Sequenced: PBMCs or a T cell subset sorted from them (not recorded which).

CDR3 protein: CASSLGWGGDTDTQYF. The CDR3 DNA sequence: TGTGCCAGCAGCTTAGGTTGGGGCGGAGACACAGATACGCAGTATTTT. The chain couples TRBV7-2 to TRBJ2-3; TRBD1 is a possible D gene (5 bases). Germline V gene lookup returns CDR1 SGHTA and CDR2 FQGNSA. The CDR3 consists of 16 residues. V dropped 1 base and J dropped 2 bases, with 13 bases sitting between them.